Each of the 13 T cell receptor beta chains below was sequenced from the same sample in a study of persistence of HIV-infected CD4 T cells. This was the immunoSEQ version 4 assay in survey mode. Here immunoSEQ multiplex PCR was the method, and the copy in TCRdb shows in-frame clones only, minus some. The data hold about 46,000 clones, with just under 90% observed a single time. Cells were stimulated nonspecifically with anti-CD3/anti-CD28 magnetic beads. CD4+ T cells upregulating both CD40 ligand and CD69 were sorted as responding cells. These receptors are not linked to any known antigen. Specimen: CD4+ T cells sorted from PBMCs after roughly 18-hour stimulation, collected from a patient who received antiretroviral therapy. These receptors came from an adult woman with HIV who was CMV-seropositive.

V usage is TRBV7-9 and J usage is TRBJ1-1, with a weak D call TRBD1 (6 bases). The V and J ends lost 1 base and 1 base respectively, with 10 bases between them. The CDR3 loop spans 15 amino acids. Germline CDR1 is SEHNR and CDR2 is FQNEAQ (reference sequence). CDR3 in amino acids: CASSLVAGANTEAFF. DNA of the CDR3: TGTGCCAGCAGCTTAGTCGCAGGGGCGAACACTGAAGCTTTCTTT.

V and J are TRBV23-1 and TRBJ1-1; D is possibly TRBD1 (6 bases). TRBV23-1 is an open reading frame, and its role is uncertain. This CDR3 contains 12 residues. The V end was cut by 9 bases, the J end by 3 bases, with 11 bases between. The CDR3 DNA follows: TGCGCCAGTACAGGGCCCTACACTGAAGCTTTCTTT. Its protein product is CASTGPYTEAFF.

The J gene is TRBJ1-1, the V gene TRBV10-3, with TRBD1 matching over 8 bases. This CDR3 is built from 14 residues. The germline CDR1 and CDR2 sequences are ENHRY and SYGVKD. J was trimmed by 4 bases and V by 3 bases; bases with no gene match: 4. The CDR3 DNA follows: TGTGCCATCAGTGACCTCGGACAGGGCACTGAAGCTTTCTTT. This sequence encodes CAISDLGQGTEAFF.

The chain carries TRBV29-1 and TRBJ1-2, with D unresolved. This CDR3 comprises 12 residues. Trimming removed 7 bases at V and 4 bases at J, with 13 bases between. Germline lookup yields CDR1 SQVTM and CDR2 ANQGSEA. The CDR3 spells CSGFIGLYGYTF. DNA for the CDR3: TGCAGCGGGTTCATAGGCCTCTATGGCTACACCTTC.

J is TRBJ1-4 and V is TRBV27; weak D call: TRBD1 (5 bases). Germline V lookup: CDR1 MNHEY, CDR2 SMNVEV (reference sequence). This CDR3 is built from 14 residues. V lost 3 bases to trimming and J lost 8 bases, with 13 bases between them. CDR3 amino acids: CASSFSNQGEKLFF. CDR3 bases: TGTGCCAGCAGTTTTTCAAACCAGGGAGAAAAACTGTTTTTT.

This chain links TRBV3-1 (or the pseudogene TRBV3-2) with TRBJ2-3; D tentatively reads TRBD1 or TRBD2 (5 bases each). The CDR3 extends over 17 amino acids. The V end lost 1 base, the J end lost 0 bases, and 14 bases lay between the germline ends. Germline CDR1 LGHDT, CDR2 YNNKEL (reference sequence). CDR3 coding DNA: TGTGCCAGCAGCCAAGTTGAGGGGCCGCCTAGCACAGATACGCAGTATTTT. Translating gives CASSQVEGPPSTDTQYF.

CDR3 in DNA: TGTGCCAGCAGCTTAGCCCGGGGACAGACAACCTATGGCTACACCTTC. It yields the protein CASSLARGQTTYGYTF. V usage is TRBV7-2 and J usage is TRBJ1-2; 7 bases align to TRBD1. J lost 4 bases, V lost 0 bases, and 8 bases had no gene match. CDR3 length: 16 amino acids. The germline CDR1 and CDR2 sequences are SGHTA and FQGNSA.

The chain uses TRBV6-2 or TRBV6-3 and TRBJ1-1; weak D call: TRBD1 (5 bases). CDR1 and CDR2 (germline): MNHEY, SVGEGT. Trimming took off 0 bases at V and 11 bases at J, with 16 bases between the two ends. This CDR3 is 14 amino acids long. This CDR3 is CASSYSLLDPGAFF. The CDR3 nucleotides are TGTGCCAGCAGTTACTCGTTGCTAGACCCAGGGGCTTTCTTT.

This chain links TRBV13 with TRBJ1-4; TRBD1 is a possible D gene (5 bases). The CDR3 length is 18 residues. Trimming removed 2 bases from V and 3 bases from J, with 19 bases in between. Germline CDR1 is PRHDT and CDR2 is FYEKMQ (reference sequence). CDR3 sequence: CASSLTFGGSGANEKLFF. The CDR3 DNA reads as TGTGCCAGCAGCTTAACGTTCGGGGGTTCTGGGGCTAATGAAAAACTGTTTTTT.

The chain carries TRBV18 and TRBJ1-4, with 7 bases fitting TRBD1. The CDR3 consists of 17 residues. Unmatched junction bases numbered 9, after V lost 3 bases and J lost 2 bases. CDR1 is KGHSH and CDR2 is LQKENI in the germline V gene. The chain's CDR3 is CASSPLALTGTNEKLFF. CDR3 nucleotides: TGTGCCAGCTCACCGCTAGCCTTGACAGGGACTAATGAAAAACTGTTTTTT.

The chain recombines TRBV6-5 with TRBJ1-2; D not resolved. The CDR3 sequence is 12 residues long. Trimming shortened V by 6 bases and J by 7 bases, and 12 bases separated the two germline ends. Per the germline V gene, CDR1 is MNHEY and CDR2 is SVGAGI. The CDR3 coding sequence is TGTGCCAGCAGGCGGGTTTTCGGTGGCTACACCTTC. Protein product: CASRRVFGGYTF.

V gene TRBV20-1 combines with J gene TRBJ1-4; D is uncertain. V lost 5 bases and J lost 6, with 7 bases in between. Germline V lookup: CDR1 DFQATT, CDR2 SNEGSKA (reference sequence). The CDR3 has 11 amino acids. The CDR3 is CSAWRDEKLFF. In DNA, the CDR3 is TGCAGTGCTTGGAGGGATGAAAAACTGTTTTTT.

The J gene is TRBJ2-1, the V gene TRBV4-3; possibly TRBD1 for D (6 bases). V shed 0 bases and J shed 0 bases, with 6 bases lying between them. The CDR3 is 15 residues long. Per germline, CDR1 LGHNA and CDR2 YSLEER. CDR3 sequence: CASSQDRGSYNEQFF. In DNA form, the CDR3 reads TGCGCCAGCAGCCAAGACAGGGGCTCCTACAATGAGCAGTTCTTC.